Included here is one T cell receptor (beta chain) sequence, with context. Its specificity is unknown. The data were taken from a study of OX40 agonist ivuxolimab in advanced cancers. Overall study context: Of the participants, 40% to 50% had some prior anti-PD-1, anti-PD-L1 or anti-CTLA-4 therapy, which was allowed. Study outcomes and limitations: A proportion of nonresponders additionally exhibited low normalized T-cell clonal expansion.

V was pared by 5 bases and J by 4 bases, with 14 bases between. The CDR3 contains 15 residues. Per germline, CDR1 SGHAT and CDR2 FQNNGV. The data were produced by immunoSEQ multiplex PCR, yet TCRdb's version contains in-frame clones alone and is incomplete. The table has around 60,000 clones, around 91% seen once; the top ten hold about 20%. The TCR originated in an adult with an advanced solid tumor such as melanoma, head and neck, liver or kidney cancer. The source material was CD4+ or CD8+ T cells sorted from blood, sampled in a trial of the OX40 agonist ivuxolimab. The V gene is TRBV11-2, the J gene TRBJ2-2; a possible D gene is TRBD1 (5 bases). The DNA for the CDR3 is TGTGCCAGCAGCCCAGCAGGACACCTCACCGGGGAGCTGTTTTTT. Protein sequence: CASSPAGHLTGELFF.